Listed here are 17 T cell receptor beta chains from one sample, sequenced in a study of blood T cell repertoires in COVID-19. Assay used: immunoSEQ multiplex PCR; TCRdb lists only in-frame clones, some missing. The data show some 150,000 clones, with around 87% seen just once and approximately 40% held by the top ten. The sequenced sample consisted of peripheral blood. The receptor source for this set is a man aged 45-65 years who had recovered from COVID-19.

This clone appeared a single time. The rearrangement joins TRBV5-1 to TRBJ1-1; TRBD1 agrees at 8 bases. Trimming removed 2 bases from V and 2 bases from J; junction bases left unmatched: 17. The CDR3 loop spans 19 amino acids. Per the germline V gene, CDR1 is SGHRS and CDR2 is YFSETQ. The CDR3, as DNA: TGCGCCAGCAGCTTTGTCCCGAGACGGTCAGGGGGCGGTAACACTGAAGCTTTCTTT. It specifies CASSFVPRRSGGGNTEAFF.

V usage is TRBV2 and J usage is TRBJ1-5; 8 bases align to TRBD1. The junction had 5 bases not matched to a gene; V was cut back by 4 bases and J by 0 bases. Germline CDR1 SNHLY, CDR2 FYNNEI. This CDR3 spans 16 amino acids. The CDR3 bases are TGTGCCAGCAGTGCGGGACAGGTCAATAGCAATCAGCCCCAGCATTTT. This gives the protein CASSAGQVNSNQPQHF.

The J gene is TRBJ1-5, the V gene TRBV4-1; the match to TRBD1 covers 10 bases. V trimming: 0 bases; J trimming: 2 bases; junction bases outside the gene matches: 4. This CDR3 spans 17 amino acids. Germline CDR1 and CDR2: MGHRA and YSYEKL. CDR3 residues: CASSQDLGTGGNQPQHF. The CDR3 DNA sequence: TGCGCCAGCAGCCAAGATCTCGGGACAGGGGGCAATCAGCCCCAGCATTTT.

The V and J genes are TRBV20-1 and TRBJ2-5; 7 positions agree with TRBD1. V was clipped by 4 bases and J by 4 bases; unmatched bases: 0. CDR1 is DFQATT, CDR2 SNEGSKA, per germline (reference sequence). The CDR3 spans 11 residues. The CDR3, as DNA: TGCAGTGCTAACAGGGGAGAGACCCAGTACTTC. This translates into CSANRGETQYF.

The chain couples TRBV7-2 to TRBJ1-4, with a tentative D call TRBD1 (5 bases). V was clipped by 1 base and J by 7 bases, with 16 bases between them. The length of the CDR3 is 16 residues. Germline V CDR1 and CDR2: SGHTA, FQGNSA. CDR3 residues: CASSLDSMERGEKLFF. CDR3 in DNA: TGTGCCAGCAGCTTAGATTCTATGGAAAGGGGTGAAAAACTGTTTTTT.

The table lists this clone with a count of one. This rearrangement joins TRBV2 to TRBJ1-2; 10 nucleotides match TRBD1. The V gene's germline CDR1 is SNHLY and CDR2 FYNNEI. The V segment lost 2 bases and the J segment 3 bases; nucleotides outside the gene matches: 6. CDR3 length: 16 residues. The CDR3 nucleotides read TGTGCCAGCAGTGAACTGGGACAGGGGAACCACTATGGCTACACCTTC. It specifies CASSELGQGNHYGYTF.

This rearrangement joins TRBV2 to TRBJ2-7; D gene ambiguous. Germline V gives CDR1 SNHLY, CDR2 FYNNEI. V lost 4 bases to trimming and J lost 4 bases, with 14 bases between them. The CDR3 loop spans 14 amino acids. The CDR3, as DNA: TGTGCCAGCAGTGCAACGCCCACTTGGTACGAGCAGTACTTC. Translation gives CASSATPTWYEQYF.

The chain carries TRBV3-1 (or the pseudogene TRBV3-2) and TRBJ1-2; no reliable D call. This CDR3 region has 13 residues. Trimming cost V 3 bases and J 0 bases, with 5 bases left between them. Germline V lookup: CDR1 LGHDT, CDR2 YNNKEL (reference sequence). Here the CDR3 DNA reads TGTGCCAGCAGCCAGCAGGCTAACTATGGCTACACCTTC. It translates to CASSQQANYGYTF.

V and J are TRBV18 and TRBJ2-3, with 12 bases aligning to TRBD1. The V gene end was trimmed by 4 bases and the J gene end by 4 bases; junction bases not matched to a gene: 6. Germline assignment: CDR1 KGHSH and CDR2 LQKENI. The CDR3 loop spans 16 amino acids. The CDR3 DNA is TGTGCCAGCTCACTTCCGGGACAGGGGGCTTCAGATACGCAGTATTTT. Amino acids: CASSLPGQGASDTQYF.

The V and J genes are TRBV3-1 (or the pseudogene TRBV3-2) and TRBJ2-7, with D perhaps matching TRBD2 (6 bases). Deletions cut 4 bases from V and 5 bases from J, with 9 bases between. The CDR3 consists of 12 residues. Germline CDR1 reads LGHDT; CDR2 reads YNNKEL (reference sequence). In DNA form, the CDR3 reads TGTGCCAGCAGCCGGTGGGGGGACGAGCAGTACTTC. Translating gives CASSRWGDEQYF.

This chain uses TRBV4-3 with TRBJ1-2; tentative D call: TRBD1 (6 bases). The germline CDR1 and CDR2 sequences are LGHNA and YSLEER. The V end lost 0 bases, the J end lost 5 bases, and 13 bases lay between the germline ends. The CDR3 spans 15 residues. The CDR3 nucleotides read TGCGCCAGCAGCCAAGATTGGACCGGACAGTATGGCTACACCTTC. It encodes CASSQDWTGQYGYTF.

V usage is TRBV28 and J usage is TRBJ1-3; D not certain. The V end was cut by 3 bases, the J end by 0 bases, with 6 bases between. Germline V gene sequence: CDR1 MDHEN, CDR2 SYDVKM. The CDR3 is made up of 14 amino acids. DNA for the CDR3: TGTGCCAGCAGTTTGGGCAGCTCTGGAAACACCATATATTTT. This translates into CASSLGSSGNTIYF.

The rearrangement joins TRBV5-1 to TRBJ2-3, with 8 bases aligning to TRBD2. Germline assignment: CDR1 SGHRS and CDR2 YFSETQ. The CDR3 loop spans 16 amino acids. V shed 1 base and J 3 bases; nucleotides not matched to a gene: 7. Here the CDR3 reads CASSLTGGPTTDTQYF. In DNA form, the CDR3 reads TGCGCCAGCAGCTTGACGGGGGGGCCCACAACAGATACGCAGTATTTT. Full variable domain (remainder filled in from reference TRBV5-1 and TRBJ2-3): KAGVTQTPRYLIKTRGQQVTLSCSPISGHRSVSWYQQTPGQGLQFLFEYFSETQRNKGNFPGRFSGRQFSNSRSEMNVSTLELGDSALYLCASSLTGGPTTDTQYFGPGTRLTVL.

J is TRBJ1-2 and V is TRBV6-6; tentatively, D is TRBD1 (5 bases). V dropped 5 bases and J dropped 3 bases, with 16 bases sitting between them. This CDR3 contains 15 residues. Looked up from germline, CDR1 is MNHNY and CDR2 is SVGAGI (reference sequence). CDR3 DNA sequence: TGTGCCAGCAGTCCCGGGGAGGGGATTTACTATGGCTACACCTTC. Protein sequence: CASSPGEGIYYGYTF.

The rearrangement links TRBV6-5 to TRBJ2-7; no reliable D call. Germline V gene data show CDR1 as MNHEY and CDR2 as SVGAGI. V was clipped by 0 bases and J by 3 bases, with 9 bases between them. The CDR3 is 14 amino acids. The CDR3 loop is CASSYSPSSYEQYF. As DNA, the CDR3 is TGTGCCAGCAGTTACTCCCCCTCTAGCTACGAGCAGTACTTC.

This chain uses TRBV5-1 with TRBJ2-5; the match to TRBD1 covers 12 bases. Looked up from germline, CDR1 is SGHRS and CDR2 is YFSETQ. Trimming cost V 1 base and J 5 bases; bases outside gene matches: 6. CDR3 length: 16 residues. For the CDR3, the DNA is TGCGCCAGCAGCTTGAGGGACAGGGGGCTAGGGGAGACCCAGTACTTC. It yields the protein CASSLRDRGLGETQYF.

This chain joins TRBV28 and TRBJ2-6; 12 bases match TRBD1. With 5 bases clipped from V and 3 bases from J, the junction kept 5 bases outside the gene matches. Germline assignment: CDR1 MDHEN and CDR2 SYDVKM. This CDR3 comprises 17 residues. The CDR3 sequence is CASSPGQGAGGANVLTF. CDR3 nucleotide sequence: TGTGCCAGCAGTCCGGGACAGGGGGCTGGTGGGGCCAACGTCCTGACTTTC.